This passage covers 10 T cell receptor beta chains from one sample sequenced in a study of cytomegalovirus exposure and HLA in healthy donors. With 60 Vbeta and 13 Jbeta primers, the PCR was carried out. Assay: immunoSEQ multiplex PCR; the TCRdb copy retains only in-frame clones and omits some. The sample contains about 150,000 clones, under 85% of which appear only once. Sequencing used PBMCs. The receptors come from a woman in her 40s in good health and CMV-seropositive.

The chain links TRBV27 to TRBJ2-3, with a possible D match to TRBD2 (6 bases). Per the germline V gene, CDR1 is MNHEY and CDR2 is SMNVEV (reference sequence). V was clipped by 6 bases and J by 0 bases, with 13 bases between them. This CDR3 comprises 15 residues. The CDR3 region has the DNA TGTGCCAGCAGAACCGGGAGAACTAGCACAGATACGCAGTATTTT. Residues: CASRTGRTSTDTQYF.

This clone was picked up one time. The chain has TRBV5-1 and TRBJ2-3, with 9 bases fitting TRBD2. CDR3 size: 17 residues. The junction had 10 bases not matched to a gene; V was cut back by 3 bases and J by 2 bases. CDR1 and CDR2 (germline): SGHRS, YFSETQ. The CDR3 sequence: CASSSGGAGGYTDTQYF. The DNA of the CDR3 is TGCGCCAGCAGCTCGGGAGGAGCGGGGGGATACACAGATACGCAGTATTTT.

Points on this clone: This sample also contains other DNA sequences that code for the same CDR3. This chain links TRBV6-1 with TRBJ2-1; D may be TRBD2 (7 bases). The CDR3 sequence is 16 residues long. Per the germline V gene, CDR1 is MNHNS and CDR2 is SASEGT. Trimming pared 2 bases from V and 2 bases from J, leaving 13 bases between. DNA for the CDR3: TGTGCCAGCAGTGAAAGAGGGGGGGGTACCTACAATGAGCAGTTCTTC. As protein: CASSERGGGTYNEQFF.

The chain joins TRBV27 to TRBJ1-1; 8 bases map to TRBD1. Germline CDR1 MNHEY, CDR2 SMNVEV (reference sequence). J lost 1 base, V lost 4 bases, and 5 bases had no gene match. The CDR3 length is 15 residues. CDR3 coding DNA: TGTGCCAGCAGTTCTTCCCAGGGGGCGAACACTGAAGCTTTCTTT. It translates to CASSSSQGANTEAFF.

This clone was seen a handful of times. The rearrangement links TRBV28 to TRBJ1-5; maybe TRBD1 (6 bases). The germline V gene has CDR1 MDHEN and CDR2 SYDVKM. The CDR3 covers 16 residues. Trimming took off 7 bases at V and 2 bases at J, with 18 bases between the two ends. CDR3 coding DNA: TGTGCCAGCAAAGCAGGGGTACGACGTGGCAATCAGCCCCAGCATTTT. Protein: CASKAGVRRGNQPQHF.

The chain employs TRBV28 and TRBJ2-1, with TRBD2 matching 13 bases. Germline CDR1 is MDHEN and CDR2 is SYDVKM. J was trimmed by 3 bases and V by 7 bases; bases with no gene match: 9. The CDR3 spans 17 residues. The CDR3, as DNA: TGTGCCAGCACCAAGACTAGCGGGGGGTCATACTACAATGAGCAGTTCTTC. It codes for CASTKTSGGSYYNEQFF.

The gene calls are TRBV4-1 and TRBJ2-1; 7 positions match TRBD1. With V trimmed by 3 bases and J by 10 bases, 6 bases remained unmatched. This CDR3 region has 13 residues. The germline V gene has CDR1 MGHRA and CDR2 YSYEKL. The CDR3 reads CASSHSRDREQFF. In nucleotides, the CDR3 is TGCGCCAGCAGCCATTCCCGGGACAGAGAGCAGTTCTTC.

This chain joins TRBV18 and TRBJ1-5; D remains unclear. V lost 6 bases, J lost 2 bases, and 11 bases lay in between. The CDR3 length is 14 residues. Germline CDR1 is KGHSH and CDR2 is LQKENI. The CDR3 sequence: CASSSSGGNQPQHF. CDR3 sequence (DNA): TGTGCCAGCTCCTCCTCAGGTGGCAATCAGCCCCAGCATTTT.

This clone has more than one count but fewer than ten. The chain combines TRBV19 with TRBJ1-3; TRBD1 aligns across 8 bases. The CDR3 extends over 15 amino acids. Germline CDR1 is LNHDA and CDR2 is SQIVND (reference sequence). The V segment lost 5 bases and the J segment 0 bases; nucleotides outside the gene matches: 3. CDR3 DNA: TGTGCCAGTAGTCTACAGGGGGGCTCTGGAAACACCATATATTTT. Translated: CASSLQGGSGNTIYF.

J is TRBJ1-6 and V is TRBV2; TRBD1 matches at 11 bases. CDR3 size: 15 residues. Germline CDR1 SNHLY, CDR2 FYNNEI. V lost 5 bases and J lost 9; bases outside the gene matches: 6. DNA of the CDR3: TGTGCCAGCAGTCCTGAAGGGACAGGGGGTTCACCCCTCCACTTT. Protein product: CASSPEGTGGSPLHF.